The 10 T cell receptor beta chains given below trace back to one sample, sequenced in a study of blood T cell repertoires in COVID-19. Clones were read by immunoSEQ multiplex PCR, and TCRdb kept only the in-frame ones, dropping some. Altogether roughly 80,000 clones are present, about 80% being singletons, with the ten largest covering over 8.5%. The sample consisted of peripheral blood. The origin of the receptors is a man aged 45-65 years with acute or convalescent COVID-19.

This chain connects TRBV30 to TRBJ1-1, with D perhaps matching TRBD1 (6 bases). Germline-derived CDR1 and CDR2 are GTSNPN and SVGIG (reference sequence). The length of the CDR3 is 14 residues. The germline V and J ends were trimmed by 4 bases and 2 bases, with 14 bases remaining between them. Here the CDR3 reads CAWTSGVVNTEAFF. In nucleotides, the CDR3 is TGTGCCTGGACCTCAGGGGTCGTTAACACTGAAGCTTTCTTT.

CDR3 in DNA: TGTGCCAGTAGTTCGCAGGGGCTCTCTGGAAACACCATATATTTT. Protein product: CASSSQGLSGNTIYF. The rearrangement uses TRBV19 and TRBJ1-3; TRBD1 is a possible D gene (6 bases). Between the trimmed V and J ends, which lost 5 bases and 0 bases, there was a span of 11 bases. There are 15 residues in the CDR3. Germline CDR1 reads LNHDA; CDR2 reads SQIVND (reference sequence).

The gene calls are TRBV5-5 and TRBJ2-7; TRBD1 matches at 12 bases. The trim removed 4 bases at V and 7 bases at J, leaving 6 bases unmatched. The CDR3 is 14 amino acids. The germline CDR1 and CDR2 sequences are SGHKS and YYEKEE (reference sequence). The CDR3, as DNA: TGTGCCAGCAGCGCGAGGGACAGGGGGCTTGAGCAGTACTTC. Translating it yields CASSARDRGLEQYF.

DNA of the CDR3: TGTGCCAGCAGCCCTGGGGGACAGGGAGATGAAGCTTTCTTT. Residues: CASSPGGQGDEAFF. This sequence joins TRBV9 and TRBJ1-1; 9 nucleotides align to TRBD1. The V gene's germline CDR1 is SGDLS and CDR2 YYNGEE. J lost 7 bases, V lost 4 bases, and 8 bases had no gene match. The CDR3 totals 14 residues.

The V and J genes are TRBV30 and TRBJ1-2; weak D call: TRBD1 (6 bases). There are 14 residues in the CDR3. V was clipped by 0 bases and J by 4 bases, with 12 bases between them. Germline assignment: CDR1 GTSNPN and CDR2 SVGIG (reference sequence). CDR3 sequence (DNA): TGTGCCTGGAGTGTAGGGGGAAAGGTCTATGGCTACACCTTC. Translation gives CAWSVGGKVYGYTF.

The J gene is TRBJ2-5, the V gene TRBV7-2, with 8 bases matching TRBD1. In germline, CDR1 is SGHTA, CDR2 FQGNSA. Trimming at V came to 4 bases and at J to 4 bases, leaving 11 bases not matched to a gene. The CDR3 sequence is 16 residues long. CDR3 in amino acids: CASSSRTGRFGETQYF. In DNA form, the CDR3 reads TGTGCCAGCAGCTCGCGGACAGGGAGGTTTGGAGAGACCCAGTACTTC.

The genes are TRBV4-2 and TRBJ1-1; weak D call: TRBD1 (5 bases). This CDR3 region has 12 residues. In germline, CDR1 is LGHNA, CDR2 YNFKEQ. V lost 4 bases and J lost 6, with 9 bases in between. This CDR3 is CASSRGEAEAFF. CDR3 bases: TGTGCCAGCAGCCGGGGGGAGGCTGAAGCTTTCTTT.

V gene TRBV2 combines with J gene TRBJ1-4; TRBD1 aligns across 9 bases. V shed 4 bases and J 4 bases; nucleotides not matched to a gene: 7. Germline loops: CDR1 SNHLY, CDR2 FYNNEI. The CDR3 is 16 residues long. In DNA form, the CDR3 reads TGTGCCAGCAGTGCTTGGACAGGGGAGGGTAATGAAAAACTGTTTTTT. As protein: CASSAWTGEGNEKLFF.

In DNA form, the CDR3 reads TGTGCCAGCACCTCCCGGGGTTTGGGTGGCTACACCTTC. The encoded protein is CASTSRGLGGYTF. The V and J genes are TRBV12-3 or TRBV12-4 and TRBJ1-2; D gene ambiguous. The CDR3 is made up of 13 amino acids. The V and J ends lost 7 bases and 7 bases respectively, with 16 bases between them.

The chain links TRBV5-1 to TRBJ2-7; 8 bases align to TRBD1. With 2 bases clipped from V and 4 bases from J, the junction kept 8 bases outside the gene matches. The CDR3 runs to 15 residues. Germline V gene data show CDR1 as SGHRS and CDR2 as YFSETQ. Here the CDR3 DNA reads TGCGCCAGCAGCTTTAAACAGGGGGGATTATACGAGCAGTACTTC. Protein sequence: CASSFKQGGLYEQYF. Combining the CDR3 with reference TRBV5-1 and TRBJ2-7 gives the whole variable domain KAGVTQTPRYLIKTRGQQVTLSCSPISGHRSVSWYQQTPGQGLQFLFEYFSETQRNKGNFPGRFSGRQFSNSRSEMNVSTLELGDSALYLCASSFKQGGLYEQYFGPGTRLTVT.